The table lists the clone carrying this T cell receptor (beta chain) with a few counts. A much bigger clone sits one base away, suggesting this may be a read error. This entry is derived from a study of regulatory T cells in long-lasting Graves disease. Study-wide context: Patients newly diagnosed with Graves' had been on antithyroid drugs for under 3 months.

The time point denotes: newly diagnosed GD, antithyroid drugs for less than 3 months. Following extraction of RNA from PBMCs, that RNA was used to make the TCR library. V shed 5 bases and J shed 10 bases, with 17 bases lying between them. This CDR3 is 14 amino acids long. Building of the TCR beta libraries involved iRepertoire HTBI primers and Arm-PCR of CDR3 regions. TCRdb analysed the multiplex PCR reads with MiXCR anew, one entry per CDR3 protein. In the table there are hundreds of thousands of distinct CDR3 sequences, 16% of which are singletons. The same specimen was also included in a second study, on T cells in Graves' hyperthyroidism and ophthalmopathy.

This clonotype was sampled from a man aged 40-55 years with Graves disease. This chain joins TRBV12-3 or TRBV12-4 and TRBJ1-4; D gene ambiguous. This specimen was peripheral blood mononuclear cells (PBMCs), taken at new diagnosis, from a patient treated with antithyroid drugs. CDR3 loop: CASSPSARSGKLFF. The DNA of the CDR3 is TGTGCCAGCAGTCCCTCGGCCCGATCGGGAAAACTGTTTTTT.